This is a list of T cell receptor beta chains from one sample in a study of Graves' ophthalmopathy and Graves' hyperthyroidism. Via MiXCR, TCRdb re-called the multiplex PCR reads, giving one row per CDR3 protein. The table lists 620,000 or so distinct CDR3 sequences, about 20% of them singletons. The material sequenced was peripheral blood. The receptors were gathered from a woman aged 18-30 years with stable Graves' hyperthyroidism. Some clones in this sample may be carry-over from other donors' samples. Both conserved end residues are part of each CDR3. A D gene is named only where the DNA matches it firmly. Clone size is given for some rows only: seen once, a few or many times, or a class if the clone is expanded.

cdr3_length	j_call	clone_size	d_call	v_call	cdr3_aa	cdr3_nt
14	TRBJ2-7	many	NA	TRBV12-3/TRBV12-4	CASSFEGRDYEQYF	TGTGCCAGCAGTTTCGAAGGACGGGACTACGAGCAGTACTTC
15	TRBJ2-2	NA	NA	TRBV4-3	CASSQDSGRTGELFF	TGCGCCAGCAGCCAAGATTCAGGCCGGACCGGGGAGCTGTTTTTT
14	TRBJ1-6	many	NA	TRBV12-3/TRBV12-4	CASSFVYGSSPLHF	TGTGCCAGCAGTTTTGTTTACGGGTCTTCACCCCTCCACTTT
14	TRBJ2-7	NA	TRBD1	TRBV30	CAWSWAGGMNEQYF	TGTGCCTGGAGTTGGGCAGGGGGAATGAACGAGCAGTACTTC
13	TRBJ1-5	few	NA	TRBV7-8	CVSRQTSNQPQHF	TGTGTCAGCAGACAGACTAGCAATCAGCCCCAGCATTTT
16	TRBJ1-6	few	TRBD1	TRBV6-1	CASMDRGQGIHSPLHF	TGTGCCAGTATGGATAGGGGACAGGGGATTCATTCACCCCTCCACTTT
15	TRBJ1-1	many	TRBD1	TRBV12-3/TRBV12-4	CASGTPGAGGTEAFF	TGTGCCAGCGGAACACCTGGAGCAGGGGGCACTGAAGCTTTCTTT
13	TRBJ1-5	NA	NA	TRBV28	CASTPIGNQPQHF	TGTGCCAGCACCCCTATTGGCAATCAGCCCCAGCATTTT
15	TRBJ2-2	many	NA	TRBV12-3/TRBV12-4	CASSLAGLGTGELFF	TGTGCCAGCAGTTTAGCCGGGTTGGGTACCGGGGAGCTGTTTTTT
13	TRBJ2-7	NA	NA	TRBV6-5	CASRRQESYEQYF	TGTGCCAGCAGGAGACAGGAGTCCTACGAGCAGTACTTC
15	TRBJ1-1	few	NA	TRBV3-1	CASSPSRGGSTEAFF	TGTGCCAGCAGCCCATCCCGCGGCGGGAGCACTGAAGCTTTCTTT
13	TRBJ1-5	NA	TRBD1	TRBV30	CAWDRGSNQPQHF	TGTGCCTGGGACAGGGGGAGCAATCAGCCCCAGCATTTT
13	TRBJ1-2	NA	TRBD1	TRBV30	CAWSVETGQGYTF	TGTGCCTGGAGTGTAGAGACAGGGCAAGGCTACACCTTC
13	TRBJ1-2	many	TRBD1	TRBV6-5	CASSYEGAGGYTF	TGTGCCAGCAGTTACGAGGGGGCGGGTGGCTACACCTTC
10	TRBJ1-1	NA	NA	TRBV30	CAWGEAEAFF	TGTGCCTGGGGGGAGGCTGAAGCTTTCTTT
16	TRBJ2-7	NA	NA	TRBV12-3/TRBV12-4	CASSQDTPATTGEQYF	TGTGCCAGCAGCCAAGATACACCGGCAACCACGGGGGAGCAGTACTTC
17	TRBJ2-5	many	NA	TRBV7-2	CASSTRRGSGIGETQYF	TGCGCCAGCAGCACGAGAAGGGGTTCCGGTATTGGAGAGACCCAGTACTTC
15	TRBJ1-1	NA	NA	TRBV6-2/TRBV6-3	CASSRQRGVGTEAFF	TGTGCCAGCAGTCGTCAGAGGGGGGTGGGCACTGAAGCTTTCTTT
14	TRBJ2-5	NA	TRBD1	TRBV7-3	CASSSGGSQETQYF	TGTGCCAGCAGCTCAGGGGGTTCGCAAGAGACCCAGTACTTC
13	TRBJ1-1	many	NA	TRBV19	CASSDPFDTEAFF	TGTGCCAGTAGCGACCCGTTTGACACTGAAGCTTTCTTT
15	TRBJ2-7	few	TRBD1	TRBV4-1	CASSPGQGYSYEQYF	TGCGCCAGCAGCCCGGGACAGGGTTACTCCTACGAGCAGTACTTC
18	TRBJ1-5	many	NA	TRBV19	CASSIPVEGPISNQPQHF	TGTGCCAGTAGTATACCTGTGGAGGGACCGATTAGCAATCAGCCCCAGCATTTT